The clone carrying this TCR beta chain was seen a few times. The antigen remains unidentified. Using its own MiXCR run on the reads, TCRdb lists one record per CDR3 protein. The table shows roughly 700,000 distinct CDR3 sequences, with roughly a third occurring only once. The sample is drawn from a study of T cell repertoires in cytomegalovirus infection. Study information: Public TCR beta signatures indicated both CMV infection and matching HLA type.

The ends were cut back, 6 bases at V and 8 bases at J, with 22 bases in the middle. The CDR3 covers 15 residues. Germline V CDR1 and CDR2: MNHEY, SVGAGI. The specimen comprised cultured PBMCs, sampled from culture after CMV antigen stimulation. This receptor was identified in a human donor in good health (CMV status not recorded). Some clones in this sample may be carry-over from other donors' samples. The chain has TRBV6-5 and TRBJ1-2; D might be TRBD1 (5 bases). The DNA for the CDR3 is TGTGCCAGCAGCCCTCTGGGGGGAGGGCAATTAGGCTACACCTTC. Its protein is CASSPLGGGQLGYTF.